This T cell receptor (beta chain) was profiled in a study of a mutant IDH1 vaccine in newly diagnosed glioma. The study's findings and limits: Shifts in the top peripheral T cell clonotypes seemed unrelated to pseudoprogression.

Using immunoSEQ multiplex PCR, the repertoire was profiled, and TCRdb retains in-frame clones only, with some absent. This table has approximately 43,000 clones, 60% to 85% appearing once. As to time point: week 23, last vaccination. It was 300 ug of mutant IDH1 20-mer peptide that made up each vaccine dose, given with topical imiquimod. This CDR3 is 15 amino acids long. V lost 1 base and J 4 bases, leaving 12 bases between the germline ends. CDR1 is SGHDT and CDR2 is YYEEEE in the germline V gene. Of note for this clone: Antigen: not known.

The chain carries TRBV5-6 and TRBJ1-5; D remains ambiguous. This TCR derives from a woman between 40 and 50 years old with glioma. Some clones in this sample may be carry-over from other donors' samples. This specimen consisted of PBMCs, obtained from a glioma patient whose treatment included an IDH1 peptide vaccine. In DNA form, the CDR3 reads TGTGCCAGCAGCTTGATGACTCATCAGAATCAGCCCCAGCATTTT. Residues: CASSLMTHQNQPQHF.